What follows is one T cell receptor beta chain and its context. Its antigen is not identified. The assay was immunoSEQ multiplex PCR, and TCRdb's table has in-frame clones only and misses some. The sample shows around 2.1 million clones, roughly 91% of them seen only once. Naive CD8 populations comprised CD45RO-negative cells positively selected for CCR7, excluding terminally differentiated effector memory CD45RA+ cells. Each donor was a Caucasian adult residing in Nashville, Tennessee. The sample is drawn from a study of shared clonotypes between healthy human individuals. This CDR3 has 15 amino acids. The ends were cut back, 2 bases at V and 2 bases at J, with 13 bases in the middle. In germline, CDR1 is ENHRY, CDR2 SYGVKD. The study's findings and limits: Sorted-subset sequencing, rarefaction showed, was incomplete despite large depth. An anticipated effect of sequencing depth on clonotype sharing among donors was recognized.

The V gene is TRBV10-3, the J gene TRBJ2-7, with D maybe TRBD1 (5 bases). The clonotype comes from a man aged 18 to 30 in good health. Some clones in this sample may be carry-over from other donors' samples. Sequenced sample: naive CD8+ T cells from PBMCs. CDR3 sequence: CAISETRQSAYEQYF. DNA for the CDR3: TGTGCCATCAGTGAGACGAGACAGTCTGCCTACGAGCAGTACTTC.